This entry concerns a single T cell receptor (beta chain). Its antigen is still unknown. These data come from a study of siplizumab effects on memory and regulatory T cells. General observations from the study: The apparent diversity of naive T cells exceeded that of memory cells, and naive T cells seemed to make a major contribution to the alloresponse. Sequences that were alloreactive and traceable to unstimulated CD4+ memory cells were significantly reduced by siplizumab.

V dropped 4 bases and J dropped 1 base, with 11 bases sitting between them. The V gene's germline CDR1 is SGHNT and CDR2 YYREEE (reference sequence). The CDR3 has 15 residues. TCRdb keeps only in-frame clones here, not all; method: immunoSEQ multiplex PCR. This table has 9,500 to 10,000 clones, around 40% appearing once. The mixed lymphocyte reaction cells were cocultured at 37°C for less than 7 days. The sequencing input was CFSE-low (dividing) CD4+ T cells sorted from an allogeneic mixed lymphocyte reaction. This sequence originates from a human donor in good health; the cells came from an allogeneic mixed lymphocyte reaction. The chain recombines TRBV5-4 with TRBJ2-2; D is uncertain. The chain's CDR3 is CASSPMLVNTGELFF. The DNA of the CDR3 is TGTGCCAGCAGCCCCATGTTGGTGAACACCGGGGAGCTGTTTTTT.